This T cell receptor beta chain was captured in a study of T cell clonality in common variable immunodeficiency. Study-wide points: In common variable immunodeficiency, TCR beta chains reportedly carried fewer deletions and N-nucleotide insertions.

Repertoires were generated with immunoSEQ multiplex PCR, while TCRdb's copy carries only in-frame clones and drops some. This table holds 25,000 to 35,000 clones with no singletons; the top ten claim around 3.3%. V lost 4 bases, J lost 4 bases, and 17 bases lay in between. There are 15 residues in the CDR3. CDR1 and CDR2 (germline): SGHKS, YYEKEE (reference sequence). By sample share, this clone is medium-sized. Its antigen is currently unknown. The read terminates 3 residues before the CDR3 end, so the remaining end is supplied by the germline J gene. The TCR was taken from a human donor with common variable immunodeficiency. The rearrangement links TRBV5-5 to TRBJ1-1; perhaps TRBD1 as D (6 bases). Sequenced sample: peripheral blood mononuclear cells. The part of the CDR3 DNA that was read is TGTGCCAGCAGCCTTAACCACAGGGAGACCACTGAA. As protein: CASSLNHRETTE. The full CDR3 protein is CASSLNHRETTEAFF. The full variable domain, completed using reference TRBV5-5 and TRBJ1-1, is DAGVTQSPTHLIKTRGQQVTLRCSPISGHKSVSWYQQVLGQGPQFIFQYYEKEERGRGNFPDRFSARQFPNYSSELNVNALLLGDSALYLCASSLNHRETTEAFFGQGTRLTVV.